This TCR beta chain was sequenced for a study of cytomegalovirus exposure and HLA in healthy donors. This clone appeared a single time. The antigen remains undetermined. The PCR employed 60 Vbeta primers together with 13 Jbeta primers. Methods used by the authors: Per a later analysis, the number of unique TCR beta chains was about 80 million, of which 9 million to 14 million were shared. Method: immunoSEQ multiplex PCR; TCRdb's copy keeps in-frame clones and lacks some. V, J and clone size are those of that table, while D and trimming were read from the DNA. Seen here are some 40,000 clones, around half observed once, and the top ten hold 6.2%. The study, taken as a whole, reports: A list of 150 or so TCR beta chains associated with cytomegalovirus was given. Accurate predictions that matched the HLA-A and HLA-B alleles of most subjects were reportedly made from TCR beta sequences. Being productive about 90% or about 30% of the time was typical of most TCR beta V segments in an earlier analysis.

This clonotype originated in a woman between 40 and 55 years old in good health and CMV-seropositive. Sample: PBMCs.

CDR3 bases: TGTGCCAGCAGCTTGAAGACGGAGATACAAGAGACCCAGTACTTC. This encodes CASSLKTEIQETQYF. This chain connects TRBV5-4 to TRBJ2-5; D ambiguous. This CDR3 region has 15 residues. CDR1 and CDR2 from the germline V gene are SGHNT and YYREEE (reference sequence). The germline V and J ends were trimmed by 1 base and 2 bases, with 12 bases remaining between them.